This T cell receptor (beta chain) was recovered during a study of CXCR3-negative and CXCR3-positive naive CD8 T cells. Study-level information: Roughly 1.5 +/- 0.3 million TRB reads came from each library, giving about 135 million in total. Findings of the study overall: Naive cells used TRBV-TRBJ genes in much the same way whether CXCR3-negative or CXCR3-positive; memory cells did not.

The TRB cDNA libraries were prepared by 5' RACE with UMI labels. TCRdb reprocessed the 5' RACE reads; each CDR3 protein has one entry and no DNA is given. This listing includes tens of thousands of distinct CDR3 sequences. CD45RO-CCR7+CD27+CD95- characterized naive CD8+ T cells. On this clonotype itself: Its target is unknown.

CDR3 length: 14 residues. Germline loops: CDR1 SGHTA, CDR2 FQGNSA. This chain uses TRBV7-2 with TRBJ2-7; TCRdb selects TRBD2, and the lack of DNA leaves this call unchecked. This receptor was taken from a human donor in good health. Some clones in this sample may be carry-over from other donors' samples. The sequencing input was naive CXCR3- CD8+ T cells from blood. Subset meaning: CD45RO-CCR7+CD27+CD95- naive CD8+ T cells lacking CXCR3 (TNR3-). Here the CDR3 reads CASSPLAGEPEQYF.